Listed below are T cell receptor beta chains from one sample, sequenced in a study of response to subunit inactivated influenza vaccine. TCRdb reprocessed the RT-PCR reads via MiXCR and lists one record per CDR3 protein. The table records around 600,000 distinct CDR3 sequences, approximately 11% of them present only once. These data were also filed under a second study, of T cells expressing NK-cell markers.

Specimen: PBMCs from blood, collected on the day of vaccination. The receptors derive from a man aged 50 or older who received an inactivated influenza vaccine. Both conserved end residues are trimmed from each CDR3. The order of the fields is J gene, V gene, CDR3 protein.

>TRBJ1-1|TRBV18
ASSPPGWGDTEAF
>TRBJ2-2|TRBV20-1
SARDQQGAGGTGELF
>TRBJ1-5|TRBV2
ASAFKPNQPQH
>TRBJ2-1|TRBV12-3/TRBV12-4
ASSTSGNEQF
>TRBJ1-6|TRBV19
ASSTGRTFNSPLH
>TRBJ1-2|TRBV12-3/TRBV12-4
ASTRAGPANYGYT
>TRBJ2-7|TRBV19
ASSIQSSYEQY
>TRBJ2-7|TRBV2
ASSSGRVYEQY
>TRBJ2-7|TRBV4-2
ARSQETGGYEQY
>TRBJ2-1|TRBV25-1
ASSESAGVYNEQF
>TRBJ1-4|TRBV5-5
ASSPTREKLF
>TRBJ2-3|TRBV20-1
SARRDQKVTDTQY
>TRBJ1-1|TRBV5-1
ASSLASGTALMNTEAF
>TRBJ2-7|TRBV29-1
SVRDRGQNEQY
>TRBJ2-2|TRBV18
ASSPYTGQVGTGELF
>TRBJ2-2|TRBV29-1
SVPLYTGELF
>TRBJ2-3|TRBV4-2
ASSQDPAGRGTDTQY
>TRBJ2-2|TRBV5-1
ASSIQGLTNTGELF
>TRBJ2-7|TRBV6-1
ASSEPGGSSYEQY
>TRBJ2-3|TRBV12-3/TRBV12-4
ASSLLPTDTQY
>TRBJ2-1|TRBV12-3/TRBV12-4
ASSPLGTSFHEQF
>TRBJ1-4|TRBV27
ASSLKGPFYSTNEKLF
>TRBJ2-7|TRBV12-3/TRBV12-4
ASTPHQDTSYEQY
>TRBJ2-7|TRBV7-2
ASSLVAGVSYEQY
>TRBJ2-2|TRBV19
ASSIGLRNTGELF
>TRBJ2-5|TRBV7-8
ASSSGLVKETQY
>TRBJ2-7|TRBV2
ASSEFGDRLTSYEQY
>TRBJ2-1|TRBV28
ASSFPLGSSGSYNEQF
>TRBJ2-3|TRBV20-1
SARTLLAASTDTQY
>TRBJ2-1|TRBV12-3/TRBV12-4
ASSSRDLGN
>TRBJ2-5|TRBV28
ASSSPGQGAEETQY
>TRBJ2-1|TRBV20-1
SARDSWPSDHEQF
>TRBJ2-1|TRBV28
ASKTIRGAAYNEQF
>TRBJ1-6|TRBV12-3/TRBV12-4
ASSPTLLPSSPLH
>TRBJ2-3|TRBV12-3/TRBV12-4
ASRSRPGISGDTQY
>TRBJ2-7|TRBV5-1
ASSPQGSSLEQY
>TRBJ2-7|TRBV5-1
ASSLGMEPYEQY